This TCR beta chain was sequenced in a study of monozygotic twins with inflammatory bowel disease. Using the 5' RACE reads, TCRdb records one entry per CDR3 protein without DNA. This repertoire includes under 200,000 distinct CDR3 sequences. There are 15 residues in the CDR3. CDR1 and CDR2 from the germline V gene are LNHDA and SQIVND (reference sequence). The source of this sequence is a human donor with ulcerative colitis or Crohn's disease, or a healthy co-twin of an affected twin (not recorded which). The gene calls are TRBV19 and TRBJ2-4; absent DNA, TCRdb's TRBD2 call cannot be checked. Sample: blood. CDR3: CASSILGNTKNIQYF.